The clone carrying this T cell receptor (beta chain) was picked up one time. Antigen: not known. The PCR was carried out with 60 Vbeta primers and 13 Jbeta primers. The protocol was immunoSEQ multiplex PCR, while the TCRdb copy is restricted to in-frame clones and leaves out a portion. This table holds about 70,000 clones, roughly 89% found once. This entry belongs to a study of cytomegalovirus exposure and HLA in healthy donors. The germline V gene has CDR1 SEHNR and CDR2 FQNEAQ (reference sequence). The V and J ends lost 4 bases and 2 bases respectively, with 21 bases between them. The length of the CDR3 is 17 residues. Study results and limitations: Cytomegalovirus association was listed for 150 or so TCR beta chains. The presence/absence work took it that sequencing depth was about the same across donors.

Sequenced: PBMCs. This rearrangement joins TRBV7-9 to TRBJ2-7, with a tentative D call TRBD2 (5 bases). The source of this sequence is a woman between 25 and 40 years old in good health and CMV-seronegative. The DNA for the CDR3 is TGTGCCAGCAGCTCCGAGGCACGTGGGAGATTTCCCTACGAGCAGTACTTC. The encoded protein is CASSSEARGRFPYEQYF.